This TCR beta chain was recorded in a study of T cell repertoires in cytomegalovirus infection. Turning to the study itself: In public TCR beta signatures, there were indications of both CMV infection and matching HLA type. Points from the study as a whole: Clonotypes of TCR beta that were HLA-C-restricted and CMV-specific dominated the ex vivo response. Carriers of CMV plus the relevant HLA were identified by cumulative public TCR beta family frequency.

Regarding this clonotype: Its antigen is undetermined.

TCRdb used MiXCR to reprocess the reads, holding one entry per CDR3 protein. Of roughly 110,000 distinct CDR3 sequences detected, around 30% appear once; the ten largest clones hold less than 45%. CDR3 length: 14 residues. The V gene end was trimmed by 4 bases and the J gene end by 6 bases; junction bases not matched to a gene: 7. Germline CDR1 and CDR2: LNHDA and SQIVND (reference sequence). The sequence came from a human donor in good health (CMV status not recorded). Some clones in this sample may be carry-over from other donors' samples. The sample in question was CD8+ T cells from cultured PBMCs, obtained from culture after CMV antigen stimulation. This rearrangement joins TRBV19 to TRBJ1-1, with 8 nucleotides matching TRBD1. CDR3 in amino acids: CASSTGQGSAEAFF. In DNA, the CDR3 is TGTGCCAGTAGTACCGGACAGGGAAGCGCTGAAGCTTTCTTT.